This T cell receptor beta chain was found in a study of T-cell reconstitution after alpha-beta-depleted transplantation in children. The CDR3 covers 18 residues. Trimming took off 8 bases at V and 4 bases at J, with 28 bases between the two ends. Germline V CDR1 and CDR2: SGHAT, FQNNGV. Unique molecular identifiers were incorporated during preparation of the TCRbeta library. Via MiXCR, TCRdb re-called the PCR reads, giving one row per CDR3 protein. There are 500,000 or so distinct CDR3 sequences in the sample; approximately 32% occur only once, and around 2.3% lies in the top ten. This TCR derives from a human donor who donated a stem cell graft to a child with aplastic anemia. V usage is TRBV11-2 and J usage is TRBJ2-3; tentatively, D is TRBD1 (7 bases). The specimen comprised PBMCs from the stem cell graft donor, sampled from the stem cell graft. For the CDR3, the DNA is TGTGCCAGCCTCCCCAGGGGGGCAAACAGGGAAGGCCCAGATACGCAGTATTTT. Its translation is CASLPRGANREGPDTQYF.